A single TCR beta chain is shown here with its context. Measured with immunoSEQ multiplex PCR; TCRdb has only the in-frame clones, and not every one. The sample records tens of thousands of clones, about four fifths being singletons. The data were obtained in a study of PD-1 blockade in mismatch repair-deficient tumors. Germline V gives CDR1 SGHKS, CDR2 YYEKEE (reference sequence). With 4 bases clipped from V and 0 bases from J, the junction kept 6 bases outside the gene matches. The CDR3 totals 17 residues. The sample in question was peripheral blood, obtained 44 weeks after starting pembrolizumab. This rearrangement joins TRBV5-5 to TRBJ2-7; 14 bases are shared with TRBD2. The sequence derives from an adult with mismatch repair-deficient cancer. CDR3 nucleotides: TGTGCCAGCAGCGGGGGACTAGCGGGAGCTACCTCCTACGAGCAGTACTTC. Translating it yields CASSGGLAGATSYEQYF.